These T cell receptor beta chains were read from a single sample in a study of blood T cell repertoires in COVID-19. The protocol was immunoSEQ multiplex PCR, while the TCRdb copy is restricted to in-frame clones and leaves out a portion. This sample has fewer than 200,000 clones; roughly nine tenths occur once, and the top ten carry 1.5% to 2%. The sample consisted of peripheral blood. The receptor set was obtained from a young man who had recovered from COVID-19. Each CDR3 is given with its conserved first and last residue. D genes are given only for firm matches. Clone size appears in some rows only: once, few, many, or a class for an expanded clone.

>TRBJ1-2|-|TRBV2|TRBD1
CAGTGTGDGYTF
TGTGCCGGCACCGGGACAGGGGATGGCTACACCTTC
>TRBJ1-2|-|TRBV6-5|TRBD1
CASSYSPGRGLGGYTF
TGTGCCAGCAGTTACTCCCCGGGAAGGGGGCTAGGGGGCTACACCTTC
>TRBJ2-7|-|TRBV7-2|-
CASSGQSAYEQYF
TGTGCCAGCAGCGGGCAGAGTGCCTACGAGCAGTACTTC
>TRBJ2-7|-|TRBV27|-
CASSYRVQGGYEQYF
TGTGCCAGCAGTTACAGGGTTCAAGGGGGCTACGAGCAGTACTTC
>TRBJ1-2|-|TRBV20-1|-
CSASYRDYGYTF
TGCAGTGCTAGTTACCGGGACTATGGCTACACCTTC
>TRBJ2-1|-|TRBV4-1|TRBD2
CASSQEGLAGGEQFF
TGCGCCAGCAGCCAAGAGGGTCTAGCGGGAGGGGAGCAGTTCTTC
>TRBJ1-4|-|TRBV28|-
CASSSPGSLTNEKLFF
TGTGCCAGCAGTTCGCCCGGGTCCCTCACTAATGAAAAACTGTTTTTT
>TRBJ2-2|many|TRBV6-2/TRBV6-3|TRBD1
CASSTGETNTGELFF
TGTGCCAGCAGTACAGGGGAAACTAACACCGGGGAGCTGTTTTTT
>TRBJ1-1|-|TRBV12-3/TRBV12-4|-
CASSFSSEAFF
TGTGCCAGCAGTTTTTCCTCTGAAGCTTTCTTT
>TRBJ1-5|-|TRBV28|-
CASSFFSVSQPQHF
TGTGCCAGCAGTTTTTTTTCGGTATCCCAGCCCCAGCATTTT
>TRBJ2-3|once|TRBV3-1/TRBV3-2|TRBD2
CASSLFLAGSTDTQYF
TGTGCCAGCAGCCTGTTCCTAGCGGGAAGCACAGATACGCAGTATTTT
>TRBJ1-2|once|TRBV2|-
CASSEALPGGYGYTF
TGTGCCAGCAGTGAAGCGCTTCCCGGGGGCTATGGCTACACCTTC
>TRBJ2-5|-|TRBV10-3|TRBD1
CAIRDRDKETQYF
TGTGCCATCCGGGACAGGGATAAAGAGACCCAGTACTTC
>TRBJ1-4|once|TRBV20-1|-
CSAYRVEKLFF
TGCAGTGCTTACAGGGTTGAAAAACTGTTTTTT
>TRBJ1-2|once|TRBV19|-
CASSEGLTYGYTF
TGTGCCAGTAGCGAGGGACTGACCTATGGCTACACCTTC
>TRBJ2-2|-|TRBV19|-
CASSIDRAGELFF
TGTGCCAGTAGTATAGATCGAGCCGGGGAGCTGTTTTTT
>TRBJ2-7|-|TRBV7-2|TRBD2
CASSPLPGLGSYEQYF
TGTGCCAGCAGCCCCCTCCCGGGACTAGGCTCCTACGAGCAGTACTTC
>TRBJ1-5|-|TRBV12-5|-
CASGLAEPQHF
TGTGCTAGTGGTCTGGCCGAGCCCCAGCATTTT
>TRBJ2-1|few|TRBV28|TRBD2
CASSFSPHKAGHYNEQFF
TGTGCCAGCAGTTTTTCCCCCCACAAAGCGGGGCACTACAATGAGCAGTTCTTC
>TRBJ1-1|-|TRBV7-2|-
CASSLRGGEGSTKAFF
TGTGCCAGCAGCTTAAGGGGCGGGGAGGGGTCAACCAAAGCTTTCTTT
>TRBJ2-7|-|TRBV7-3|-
CASSLEQGYEQYF
TGTGCCAGCAGCTTAGAACAGGGCTACGAGCAGTACTTC
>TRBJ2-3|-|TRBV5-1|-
CASRQGTDTQYF
TGCGCCAGCCGACAGGGCACAGATACGCAGTATTTT
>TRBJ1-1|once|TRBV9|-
CASSVAPGDTEAFF
TGTGCCAGCAGCGTAGCCCCAGGGGACACTGAAGCTTTCTTT
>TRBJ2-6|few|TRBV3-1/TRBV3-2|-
CASSLSTLAYESSGANVLTF
TGTGCCAGCAGTCTCTCGACTCTAGCTTATGAATCCTCTGGGGCCAACGTCCTGACTTTC
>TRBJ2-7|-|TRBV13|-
CASRPPGVEQYF
TGTGCCAGCAGGCCACCAGGGGTTGAGCAGTACTTC
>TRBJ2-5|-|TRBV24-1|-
CATSDLGRGGQETQYF
TGTGCCACCAGTGATTTAGGTAGGGGTGGACAAGAGACCCAGTACTTC
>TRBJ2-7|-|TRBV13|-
CASSRNREGHEQYF
TGTGCCAGCAGCCGCAACAGGGAAGGACACGAGCAGTACTTC
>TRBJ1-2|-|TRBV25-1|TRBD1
CAHGQGNGYTF
TGTGCCCATGGACAGGGGAATGGCTACACCTTC